The 21 T cell receptor beta chains below all came from one sample that was sequenced in a study of chemoradiotherapy in HPV16-positive cancers. Libraries were prepared by immunoSEQ multiplex PCR; TCRdb keeps only in-frame clonotypes and omits some of them. Of under 20,000 clones detected, roughly 82% appear once; the ten largest clones hold around 3.6%. The material was blood, obtained from a patient who underwent chemoradiotherapy. Receptors originate from a human donor with HPV-associated anogenital cancer.

V gene TRBV11-3 combines with J gene TRBJ2-2, with 7 nucleotides matching TRBD2. Germline trimming cut 1 base from V and 4 bases from J; bases unmatched to any gene: 0. In germline, CDR1 is SGHNT, CDR2 YENEEA. CDR3 length: 14 residues. For the CDR3, the DNA is TGTGCCAGCAGCTTAGGGGGGGGCACCGGGGAGCTGTTTTTT. Protein: CASSLGGGTGELFF. Full variable domain (outside the CDR3, taken from reference TRBV11-3 and TRBJ2-2): EAGVVQSPRYKIIEKKQPVAFWCNPISGHNTLYWYLQNLGQGPELLIRYENEEAVDDSQLPKDRFSAERLKGVDSTLKIQPAELGDSAVYLCASSLGGGTGELFFGEGSRLTVL.

The V and J genes are TRBV7-8 and TRBJ1-2; no firm D call. Trimming removed 2 bases from V and 3 bases from J, with 13 bases in between. CDR3 length equals 15 residues. CDR1 is SGHVS and CDR2 is FQNEAQ in the germline V gene. In nucleotides, the CDR3 is TGTGCCAGCAGCTTAATTGCAGATTCATACTATGGCTACACCTTC. It codes for CASSLIADSYYGYTF.

The rearrangement links TRBV29-1 to TRBJ1-5; TRBD1 might be the D (5 bases). Germline V lookup: CDR1 SQVTM, CDR2 ANQGSEA. The CDR3 sequence is 13 residues long. Trimming cost V 0 bases and J 6 bases, with 9 bases left between them. The CDR3 DNA reads TGCAGCGTTGAAGATAGCCAGGGTCAGCCCCAGCATTTT. It translates to CSVEDSQGQPQHF.

J is TRBJ2-7 and V is TRBV10-3, with unresolved D. This CDR3 has 14 amino acids. CDR1 ENHRY and CDR2 SYGVKD come from the germline V gene. Trimming stripped 0 bases from V and 1 base from J, with 7 bases between. CDR3 residues: CAISESSGSYEQYF. The CDR3, as DNA: TGTGCCATCAGTGAGTCTTCCGGATCCTACGAGCAGTACTTC.

The chain recombines TRBV29-1 with TRBJ1-1; D call uncertain. The CDR3 covers 11 residues. The germline V gene encodes CDR1 SQVTM and CDR2 ANQGSEA. Trimming took off 4 bases at V and 3 bases at J, with 6 bases between the two ends. The CDR3 nucleotides are TGCAGCGTTGTAAGGGACACTGAAGCTTTCTTT. This encodes CSVVRDTEAFF.

J is TRBJ1-1 and V is TRBV5-6, with D maybe TRBD1 (6 bases). CDR3 size: 15 residues. The germline V gene has CDR1 SGHDT and CDR2 YYEEEE. The V end lost 4 bases, the J end lost 4 bases, and 17 bases lay between the germline ends. The CDR3 spells CASSGLQGRGTEAFF. The CDR3 region has the DNA TGTGCCAGCAGCGGATTACAGGGAAGGGGCACTGAAGCTTTCTTT.

The chain links TRBV5-4 to TRBJ2-5; no definite D call. Germline CDR1 SGHNT, CDR2 YYREEE (reference sequence). Trimming cost V 0 bases and J 1 base, with 7 bases left between them. The CDR3 totals 14 residues. CDR3 loop: CASSLAMVQETQYF. The DNA of the CDR3 is TGTGCCAGCAGCTTGGCGATGGTCCAAGAGACCCAGTACTTC. The variable domain in full, with the rest retrieved from reference TRBV5-4 and TRBJ2-5, is ETGVTQSPTHLIKTRGQQVTLRCSSQSGHNTVSWYQQALGQGPQFIFQYYREEENGRGNFPPRFSGLQFPNYSSELNVNALELDDSALYLCASSLAMVQETQYFGPGTRLLVL.

The V and J genes are TRBV19 and TRBJ2-7; 9 nucleotides align to TRBD1. This CDR3 comprises 15 residues. The trim removed 7 bases at V and 1 base at J, leaving 8 bases unmatched. The germline V gene has CDR1 LNHDA and CDR2 SQIVND (reference sequence). DNA for the CDR3: TGTGCCAGTACGCAAGCTGGGACAGGGTCCTACGAGCAGTACTTC. Its translation is CASTQAGTGSYEQYF.

The V and J genes are TRBV2 and TRBJ2-1; D is possibly TRBD2 (5 bases). The CDR3 length is 14 residues. V lost 8 bases and J lost 1, with 12 bases in between. The germline V gene encodes CDR1 SNHLY and CDR2 FYNNEI. CDR3 sequence (DNA): TGTGCCAGCGCCGGCGGACTGTCCTACAATGAGCAGTTCTTC. It is translated as CASAGGLSYNEQFF.

CDR3 coding DNA: TGCGCCAGCAGCCCGGGACTAGCGGGGGACCGAAGCACAGATACGCAGTATTTT. Translated: CASSPGLAGDRSTDTQYF. The rearrangement joins TRBV4-1 to TRBJ2-3, with 14 bases fitting TRBD2. The CDR3 covers 18 residues. The V segment lost 4 bases and the J segment 0 bases; nucleotides outside the gene matches: 6. CDR1 is MGHRA and CDR2 is YSYEKL in the germline V gene.

The chain combines TRBV7-8 with TRBJ2-5; 16 nucleotides line up with TRBD2. The CDR3 is 18 residues long. With V trimmed by 4 bases and J by 5 bases, 10 bases remained unmatched. CDR1 is SGHVS, CDR2 FQNEAQ, per germline. The CDR3 loop is CASSSPGLAGGPYETQYF. The CDR3 DNA is TGTGCCAGCAGCTCACCGGGACTAGCGGGGGGGCCGTATGAGACCCAGTACTTC.

The chain combines TRBV11-2 with TRBJ1-2, with D perhaps TRBD1 (5 bases). Germline V CDR1 and CDR2: SGHAT, FQNNGV. This CDR3 is built from 14 residues. V was clipped by 2 bases and J by 5 bases, with 12 bases between them. CDR3 nucleotides: TGTGCCAGCAGCTTAACGGGGCAGGTTTATGGCTACACCTTC. Protein sequence: CASSLTGQVYGYTF.

The chain is built from TRBV7-8 and TRBJ2-7; D call uncertain. The CDR3 runs 14 residues. V lost 5 bases, J lost 6 bases, and 17 bases lay in between. Germline V CDR1 and CDR2: SGHVS, FQNEAQ. The CDR3 reads CASSQQTRVAEQYF. CDR3 in DNA: TGTGCCAGCAGCCAACAGACACGAGTGGCCGAGCAGTACTTC.

This chain links TRBV5-8 with TRBJ2-5; tentatively, D is TRBD1 (5 bases). The germline V and J ends were trimmed by 1 base and 3 bases, with 13 bases remaining between them. This CDR3 comprises 15 residues. CDR1 and CDR2 (germline): SGHTS, YDEGEE. The CDR3 here is CASSLYEGVEETQYF. CDR3 in DNA: TGTGCCAGCAGCTTGTATGAAGGGGTTGAAGAGACCCAGTACTTC.

The V call is TRBV18, the J call TRBJ1-5, with 8 bases lining up with TRBD1. The CDR3 covers 15 residues. The germline V gene encodes CDR1 KGHSH and CDR2 LQKENI. Trimming removed 4 bases from V and 1 base from J; junction bases left unmatched: 3. The CDR3 nucleotides read TGTGCCAGCTCACTACAGGGGGGAAGCAATCAGCCCCAGCATTTT. Residues: CASSLQGGSNQPQHF.

The chain carries TRBV5-1 and TRBJ2-3; D tentatively fits TRBD1 or TRBD2 (5 bases each). Germline lookup yields CDR1 SGHRS and CDR2 YFSETQ. There are 13 residues in the CDR3. The V and J ends lost 4 bases and 1 base respectively, with 7 bases between them. Here the CDR3 DNA reads TGCGCCAGCAGCCGAGGGGGCACAGATACGCAGTATTTT. Translated, it gives CASSRGGTDTQYF.

This clone occurred once. The chain links TRBV6-1 to TRBJ1-3; the D is unclear. Trimming cost V 1 base and J 4 bases, with 8 bases left between them. The CDR3 is 14 amino acids. Per germline, CDR1 MNHNS and CDR2 SASEGT. The CDR3 nucleotides are TGTGCCAGCAGTGAAGGGTGGATAGGAAACACCATATATTTT. Its translation: CASSEGWIGNTIYF.

The chain couples TRBV5-1 to TRBJ2-3; 8 nucleotides agree with TRBD1. Germline CDR1 reads SGHRS; CDR2 reads YFSETQ. The CDR3 is made up of 16 amino acids. V was pared by 0 bases and J by 5 bases, with 8 bases of the junction left unmatched. CDR3 sequence (DNA): TGCGCCAGCAGCTTGGGTGGGACAGGCCGCGGAGATACGCAGTATTTT. Amino acids: CASSLGGTGRGDTQYF.

V gene TRBV5-1 combines with J gene TRBJ1-3; possibly TRBD1 for D (5 bases). Germline V CDR1 and CDR2: SGHRS, YFSETQ. The V gene lost 2 bases and the J gene lost 1 base, with 10 bases spanning the gap. This CDR3 contains 15 residues. CDR3 sequence (DNA): TGCGCCAGCAGCTTAGGGGATGGTTCTGGAAACACCATATATTTT. Its protein product is CASSLGDGSGNTIYF.

This clone was counted a single time. This rearrangement joins TRBV29-1 to TRBJ1-2; no clear D. The CDR3 runs to 14 residues. Per the germline V gene, CDR1 is SQVTM and CDR2 is ANQGSEA. V was pared by 3 bases and J by 0 bases, with 11 bases between. The CDR3 DNA sequence: TGCAGCGTTGATTTCGGCTTATCTAACTATGGCTACACCTTC. Protein: CSVDFGLSNYGYTF.

This clone was observed a single time. The chain combines TRBV19 with TRBJ2-2; 7 nucleotides line up with TRBD1. In germline, CDR1 is LNHDA, CDR2 SQIVND (reference sequence). Trimming took 5 bases from V and 6 from J; bases not matched to a gene: 3. CDR3 length equals 13 residues. The CDR3 protein is CASSVQGAGELFF. In DNA form, the CDR3 reads TGTGCCAGTAGTGTCCAGGGGGCCGGGGAGCTGTTTTTT. Full variable domain (rest looked up from reference TRBV19 and TRBJ2-2): DGGITQSPKYLFRKEGQNVTLSCEQNLNHDAMYWYRQDPGQGLRLIYYSQIVNDFQKGDIAEGYSVSREKKESFPLTVTSAQKNPTAFYLCASSVQGAGELFFGEGSRLTVL.